The following is a T cell receptor (beta chain) sequence with its context. CDR1 KGHSH and CDR2 LQKENI come from the germline V gene. The V end lost 2 bases, the J end lost 1 base, and 15 bases lay between the germline ends. CDR3 length: 17 amino acids. Sequenced by immunoSEQ multiplex PCR; TCRdb stores in-frame clones only, minus some. The sample holds 74,000 or so clones, around nine tenths seen once. The data are from a study of control samples from healthy donors and cancer patients. The specimen was blood. The receptor's source is a man aged 45 to 65 in good health. The J gene is TRBJ1-3, the V gene TRBV18; no clear D gene. The CDR3 loop is CASSPGTYFSSGNTIYF. The CDR3 DNA reads as TGTGCCAGCTCACCAGGAACATACTTCAGTTCTGGAAACACCATATATTTT.